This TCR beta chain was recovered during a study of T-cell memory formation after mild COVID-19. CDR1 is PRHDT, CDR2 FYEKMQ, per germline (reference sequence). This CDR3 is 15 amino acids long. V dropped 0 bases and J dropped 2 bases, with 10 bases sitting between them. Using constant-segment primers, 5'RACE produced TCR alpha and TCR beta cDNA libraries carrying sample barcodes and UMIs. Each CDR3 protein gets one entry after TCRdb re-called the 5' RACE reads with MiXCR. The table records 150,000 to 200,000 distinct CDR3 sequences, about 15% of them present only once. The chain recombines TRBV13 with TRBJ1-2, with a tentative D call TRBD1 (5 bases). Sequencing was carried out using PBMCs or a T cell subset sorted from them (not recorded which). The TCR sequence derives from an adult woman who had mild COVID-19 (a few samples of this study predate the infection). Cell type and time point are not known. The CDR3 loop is CASSLGLGRNYGYTF. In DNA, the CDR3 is TGTGCCAGCAGCTTAGGCTTGGGGCGCAACTATGGCTACACCTTC.